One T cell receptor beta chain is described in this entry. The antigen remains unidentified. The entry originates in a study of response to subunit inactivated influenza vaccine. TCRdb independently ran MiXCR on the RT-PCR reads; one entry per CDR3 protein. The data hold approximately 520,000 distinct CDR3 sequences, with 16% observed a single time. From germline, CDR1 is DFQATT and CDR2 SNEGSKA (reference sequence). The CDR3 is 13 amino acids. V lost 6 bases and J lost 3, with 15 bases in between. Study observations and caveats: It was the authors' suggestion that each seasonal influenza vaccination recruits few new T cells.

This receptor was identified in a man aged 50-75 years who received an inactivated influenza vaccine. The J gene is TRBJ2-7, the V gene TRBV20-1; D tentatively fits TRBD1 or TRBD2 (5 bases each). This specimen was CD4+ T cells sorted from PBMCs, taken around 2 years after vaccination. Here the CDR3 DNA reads TGCAGTGCAGAAAGGGACCCCGGCTACGAGCAGTACTTC. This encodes CSAERDPGYEQYF.